A single sample gave rise to the 24 T cell receptor beta chains below, sequenced in a study of T cells after yellow fever vaccination (dated by TCRdb to the late 2010s). Preparation of the library involved 5' RACE. Sequencing used an Illumina NovaSeq 6000. Through fastp at Q25 and MiXCR, TCRdb rebuilt clones from the public reads, retaining in-frame beta chains. Every CDR3 protein is listed once, alongside the most common genes and DNA of its rows. For this sample there are 100,000 to 150,000 distinct CDR3 sequences; roughly 15% appear just once. The ten largest clones add up to 35% to 45% of the sample. The treatment or condition tag for this specimen amounts to: live attenuated yellow fever vaccine strain. The starting material was CD8+ T cells sorted from PBMCs, obtained 5 days after the yellow fever booster vaccination. These receptors were obtained from a man in his late teens or twenties who received the YFV17D yellow fever vaccine.

V and J are TRBV27 and TRBJ2-2; 12 nucleotides match TRBD2. Germline CDR1 is MNHEY and CDR2 is SMNVEV (reference sequence). This CDR3 is 17 amino acids long. Trimming at V came to 4 bases and at J to 2 bases, leaving 5 bases not matched to a gene. As DNA, the CDR3 is TGTGCCAGCAGTTCGCTAGCGGGGGGGATTAACACCGGGGAGCTGTTTTTT. This gives the protein CASSSLAGGINTGELFF.

This clonotype came up a few times. The V and J genes are TRBV12-3 or TRBV12-4 and TRBJ2-7; 7 nucleotides match TRBD1. This CDR3 is 13 amino acids long. Trimming cost V 3 bases and J 2 bases; bases outside gene matches: 1. CDR3 nucleotides: TGTGCCAGCAGTTTCGGACAGGCCTACGAGCAGTACTTC. It encodes CASSFGQAYEQYF.

The chain is built from TRBV4-1 and TRBJ2-3, with D unresolved. Trimming removed 1 base from V and 2 bases from J, with 13 bases in between. CDR1 MGHRA and CDR2 YSYEKL come from the germline V gene. The CDR3 extends over 16 amino acids. CDR3 sequence: CASSQVIDTTTDTQYF. The CDR3 DNA reads as TGCGCCAGCAGCCAAGTGATCGACACAACCACAGATACGCAGTATTTT.

The chain combines TRBV6-5 with TRBJ2-2, with D uncertain. This CDR3 has 15 amino acids. With 0 bases removed from V and 1 base from J, the gap between germline ends came to 6 bases. Germline-derived CDR1 and CDR2 are MNHEY and SVGAGI. The DNA of the CDR3 is TGTGCCAGCAGTTACTCAGTGGAGAACACCGGGGAGCTGTTTTTT. Translating gives CASSYSVENTGELFF.

This chain connects TRBV20-1 to TRBJ1-5; no reliable D call. The V gene lost 2 bases and the J gene lost 2 bases, with 7 bases spanning the gap. In germline, CDR1 is DFQATT, CDR2 SNEGSKA (reference sequence). The length of the CDR3 is 13 residues. The DNA of the CDR3 is TGCAGTGCTAGACGAGGAGGCAATCAGCCCCAGCATTTT. It yields the protein CSARRGGNQPQHF.

The gene calls are TRBV18 and TRBJ1-1, with 7 nucleotides matching TRBD1. The CDR3 extends over 18 amino acids. V lost 3 bases and J lost 0; bases outside the gene matches: 13. Germline V gives CDR1 KGHSH, CDR2 LQKENI. This chain's CDR3 is CASSPWSRGGYMNTEAFF. The CDR3 DNA follows: TGTGCCAGCTCACCCTGGAGCAGGGGGGGATATATGAACACTGAAGCTTTCTTT.

This clonotype was seen a handful of times. This chain uses TRBV10-3 with TRBJ2-7; D perhaps matches TRBD1 (6 bases). Per the germline V gene, CDR1 is ENHRY and CDR2 is SYGVKD. This CDR3 comprises 13 residues. Trimming took 5 bases from V and 3 from J, leaving 11 bases between them. The CDR3 sequence is CAISSDSGYEQYF. CDR3 in DNA: TGTGCCATCAGTTCGGACAGCGGCTACGAGCAGTACTTC.

The chain links TRBV20-1 to TRBJ2-7, with D uncertain. Germline CDR1 DFQATT, CDR2 SNEGSKA (reference sequence). CDR3 size: 13 residues. With 5 bases removed from V and 3 bases from J, the gap between germline ends came to 14 bases. The CDR3 bases are TGCAGTGCTGCGGATTGGGGATACTACGAGCAGTACGTC. Amino acid sequence: CSAADWGYYEQYV.

This clonotype was seen more than once but under ten times. The rearrangement links TRBV4-1 to TRBJ2-3; maybe TRBD2 (6 bases). Germline V gives CDR1 MGHRA, CDR2 YSYEKL. This CDR3 spans 16 amino acids. V was shortened by 5 bases and J by 4 bases, with 19 bases between the two germline ends. CDR3 loop: CASSLFPTRGSDTQYF. CDR3 sequence (DNA): TGCGCCAGCAGCTTATTTCCGACTAGAGGTTCAGATACGCAGTATTTT.

This clonotype appeared many times. V gene TRBV3-1 combines with J gene TRBJ2-7, with D possibly matching TRBD2 (6 bases). V was shortened by 0 bases and J by 0 bases, with 15 bases between the two germline ends. The germline CDR1 and CDR2 sequences are LGHDT and YNNKEL (reference sequence). There are 17 residues in the CDR3. CDR3 nucleotide sequence: TGTGCCAGCAGCCAAGAGGGTCGGGGGTTCATCTCCTACGAGCAGTACTTC. The encoded protein is CASSQEGRGFISYEQYF.

The chain has TRBV6-2 or TRBV6-3 and TRBJ2-3; D is unclear. The CDR3 length is 15 residues. V was pared by 0 bases and J by 6 bases, with 13 bases between. Germline V gene data show CDR1 as MNHEY and CDR2 as SVGEGT. For the CDR3, the DNA is TGTGCCAGCAGTTACTCGAAGATTGGCAGGGATACGCAGTATTTT. This translates into CASSYSKIGRDTQYF.

This clonotype was counted a few times. The J gene is TRBJ2-1, the V gene TRBV11-2; D remains unclear. Germline CDR1 and CDR2: SGHAT and FQNNGV. Trimming cost V 2 bases and J 6 bases, with 5 bases left between them. The CDR3 sequence is 12 residues long. The CDR3 DNA reads as TGTGCCAGCAGCTTAATTCTCAATGAGCAGTTCTTC. Its protein is CASSLILNEQFF.

Only a few counts were recorded for this clonotype. J is TRBJ2-3 and V is TRBV19; TRBD1 matches at 8 bases. J lost 3 bases, V lost 6 bases, and 11 bases had no gene match. This CDR3 region has 16 residues. The germline gives CDR1 LNHDA, CDR2 SQIVND (reference sequence). The DNA for the CDR3 is TGTGCCAGTAGGGATATGGCAGGGGGCGCGACAGATACGCAGTATTTT. It codes for CASRDMAGGATDTQYF.

V gene TRBV4-2 combines with J gene TRBJ2-7, with D tentatively TRBD1 or TRBD2 (5 bases each). Germline lookup yields CDR1 LGHNA and CDR2 YNFKEQ. The CDR3 has 16 residues. The V gene lost 3 bases and the J gene lost 5 bases, with 20 bases spanning the gap. CDR3 residues: CASSQALGVSPNEQYF. CDR3 bases: TGTGCCAGCAGCCAGGCACTAGGGGTGTCCCCCAACGAGCAGTACTTC.

The CDR3 is CASSTPGTEQFF. The CDR3 DNA follows: TGTGCCAGCAGCACCCCCGGGACGGAGCAGTTCTTC. The gene calls are TRBV7-3 and TRBJ2-1, with D possibly being TRBD1 or TRBD2 (5 bases each). Germline V CDR1 and CDR2: SGHTA, FQGTGA. With 5 bases removed from V and 10 bases from J, the gap between germline ends came to 12 bases. The CDR3 is 12 residues long.

This clonotype came up many times. The J gene is TRBJ2-5, the V gene TRBV4-1; 9 nucleotides line up with TRBD2. Germline V lookup: CDR1 MGHRA, CDR2 YSYEKL. V lost 4 bases to trimming and J lost 1 base; unmatched junction nucleotides: 4. The CDR3 is 15 residues long. CDR3 region: CASSRTTSGQETQYF. DNA of the CDR3: TGCGCCAGCAGCCGGACGACTAGCGGCCAAGAGACCCAGTACTTC.

The chain carries TRBV6-5 and TRBJ1-2; D is unresolved. Trimming took off 8 bases at V and 1 base at J, with 20 bases between the two ends. Germline V gives CDR1 MNHEY, CDR2 SVGAGI. CDR3 length: 16 residues. The CDR3 bases are TGTGCCAGCTGGGGAGAGCTCAAGCTCGATAACTATGGCTACACCTTC. Its protein is CASWGELKLDNYGYTF.

This clonotype was counted between two and nine times. The chain links TRBV4-1 to TRBJ1-4; D is unclear. With 6 bases removed from V and 0 bases from J, the gap between germline ends came to 8 bases. From germline, CDR1 is MGHRA and CDR2 YSYEKL. CDR3 length: 14 residues. This CDR3 is CASSHRATNEKLFF. The DNA of the CDR3 is TGCGCCAGCAGTCACCGCGCAACTAATGAAAAACTGTTTTTT.

V gene TRBV27 combines with J gene TRBJ2-5; D perhaps matches TRBD2 (5 bases). V lost 8 bases to trimming and J lost 2 bases, with 15 bases between them. Germline lookup yields CDR1 MNHEY and CDR2 SMNVEV (reference sequence). CDR3 length: 14 residues. CDR3 loop: CASGPAGLQETQYF. CDR3 nucleotides: TGTGCCAGCGGGCCGGCGGGCCTTCAAGAGACCCAGTACTTC.

This chain uses TRBV7-2 with TRBJ2-7, with 12 bases aligning to TRBD2. V dropped 8 bases and J dropped 6; count of bases not matched to a gene: 5. Germline-derived CDR1 and CDR2 are SGHTA and FQGNSA. This CDR3 has 13 residues. The CDR3 sequence is CASASGGGSEQYF. The CDR3 nucleotides read TGTGCCAGCGCTAGCGGGGGGGGGAGCGAGCAGTACTTC.

The chain recombines TRBV19 with TRBJ1-1; 8 bases map to TRBD1. The V gene end was trimmed by 4 bases and the J gene end by 0 bases; junction bases not matched to a gene: 4. CDR1 LNHDA and CDR2 SQIVND come from the germline V gene (reference sequence). The CDR3 spans 15 residues. Here the CDR3 reads CASSTWTGLNTEAFF. For the CDR3, the DNA is TGTGCCAGTAGTACCTGGACAGGGCTGAACACTGAAGCTTTCTTT.

The chain has TRBV7-9 and TRBJ2-3; 7 bases are a match to TRBD2. J lost 2 bases, V lost 4 bases, and 3 bases had no gene match. This CDR3 comprises 14 residues. The germline CDR1 and CDR2 sequences are SEHNR and FQNEAQ (reference sequence). The CDR3, as DNA: TGTGCCAGCAGCTCTAGCGGACACACAGATACGCAGTATTTT. This translates into CASSSSGHTDTQYF.

This clonotype was recorded many times. The CDR3 loop is CASSQDPARTVEITQYF. CDR3 DNA: TGCGCCAGCAGCCAAGACCCCGCCCGGACAGTCGAGATAACGCAGTATTTT. The V and J genes are TRBV4-3 and TRBJ2-3, with D possibly TRBD1 on 6 matching bases. The V gene lost 0 bases and the J gene lost 9 bases, with 22 bases spanning the gap. Germline assignment: CDR1 LGHNA and CDR2 YSLEER. The CDR3 totals 17 residues.

This clonotype was detected a few times. J is TRBJ1-3 and V is TRBV7-9; 8 bases are a match to TRBD1. V shed 5 bases, J shed 4 bases, and the junction held 16 bases outside the gene matches. Per the germline V gene, CDR1 is SEHNR and CDR2 is FQNEAQ (reference sequence). This CDR3 spans 18 amino acids. CDR3 sequence reads: CASSPHSMDRVAGNTIYF. The CDR3 DNA follows: TGTGCCAGCAGCCCGCATAGTATGGACAGGGTCGCGGGAAACACCATATATTTT.